Presented here are 6 T cell receptor beta chains from one specimen sequenced in a study of T cells in Graves' hyperthyroidism and ophthalmopathy. Amplified TCR beta CDR3 regions derived from RNA transcripts. During a first-round RT-PCR of the TCR CDR3, the HTBI primer set was used. MiXCR was run by TCRdb on the multiplex PCR reads, yielding one entry per CDR3 protein. This sample carries more than 300,000 distinct CDR3 sequences, around 13% of them seen once, and the ten largest clones take around a fifth. Input material: blood. The receptors come from a young woman with Graves' ophthalmopathy.

This clonotype was seen only a few times. This chain connects TRBV6-2 or TRBV6-3 to TRBJ2-7, with D tentatively TRBD1 or TRBD2 (5 bases each). Germline lookup yields CDR1 MNHEY and CDR2 SVGEGT. V lost 2 bases and J lost 5, with 13 bases in between. The CDR3 contains 14 residues. The CDR3 sequence: CASSYGAWDHEQYF. The DNA of the CDR3 is TGTGCCAGCAGTTACGGTGCCTGGGACCACGAGCAGTACTTC.

Only a few counts were recorded for this clonotype. The chain combines TRBV25-1 with TRBJ2-5, with 7 positions matching TRBD1. Germline CDR1 reads MGHDK; CDR2 reads SYGVNS. The CDR3 spans 16 residues. With 3 bases clipped from V and 1 base from J, the junction kept 8 bases outside the gene matches. CDR3 region: CASSDPWGQPQETQYF. Written as DNA, the CDR3 is TGTGCCAGCAGTGATCCCTGGGGACAGCCCCAAGAGACCCAGTACTTC.

In regard to this clonotype: At one boundary the junction diverges from the germline segment, which might be a read error. The chain employs TRBV5-5 and TRBJ1-2, with 7 bases fitting TRBD1. Germline V gives CDR1 SGHKS, CDR2 YYEKEE (reference sequence). The CDR3 runs 17 residues. CDR3 DNA: TGTGTCAGCAGCTTGTCCAGGGGGTTAGGAGTTAACTATGGCTACACCTTC. Amino acids: CVSSLSRGLGVNYGYTF.

This clonotype was observed a few times. V usage is TRBV19 and J usage is TRBJ1-4; TRBD1 aligns across 9 bases. Germline CDR1 LNHDA, CDR2 SQIVND (reference sequence). The trim removed 4 bases at V and 7 bases at J, leaving 7 bases unmatched. The CDR3 spans 15 residues. The CDR3 region has the DNA TGTGCCAGTAGTACCGGGGGACAGGGAGGTGAAAAACTGTTTTTT. Residues: CASSTGGQGGEKLFF.

In its sample, this clonotype was seen many times. The chain carries TRBV7-3 and TRBJ2-3, with D perhaps assigned TRBD1 or TRBD2 (5 bases each). V was shortened by 3 bases and J by 4 bases, with 14 bases between the two germline ends. CDR1 is SGHTA and CDR2 is FQGTGA in the germline V gene. The CDR3 extends over 15 amino acids. In DNA form, the CDR3 reads TGTGCCAGCAGCTTGAACGGGGCGGCCCCAGATACGCAGTATTTT. It translates to CASSLNGAAPDTQYF.

This clonotype has ten or more counts. This rearrangement joins TRBV7-2 to TRBJ2-3; D not resolved. The germline V and J ends were trimmed by 5 bases and 5 bases, with 17 bases remaining between them. Germline-derived CDR1 and CDR2 are SGHTA and FQGNSA. The CDR3 consists of 15 residues. The CDR3 DNA follows: TGTGCCAGCAGCCCCGCCGGCCGTTTCGAAGATACGCAGTATTTT. It specifies CASSPAGRFEDTQYF.